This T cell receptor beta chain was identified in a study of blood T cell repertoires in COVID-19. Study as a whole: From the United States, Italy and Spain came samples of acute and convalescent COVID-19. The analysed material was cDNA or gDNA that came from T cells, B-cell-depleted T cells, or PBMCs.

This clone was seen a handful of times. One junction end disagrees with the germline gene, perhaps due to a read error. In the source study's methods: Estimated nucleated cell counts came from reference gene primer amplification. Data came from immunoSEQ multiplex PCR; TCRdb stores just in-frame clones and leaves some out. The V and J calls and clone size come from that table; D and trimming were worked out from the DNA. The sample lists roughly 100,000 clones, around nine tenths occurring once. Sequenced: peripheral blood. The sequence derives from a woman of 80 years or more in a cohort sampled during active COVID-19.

The CDR3 sequence: CASSQSAGLWVIF. CDR3 nucleotides: TGTGCCAGCTCACAATCTGCAGGACTGTGGGTGATTTTT. This sequence joins TRBV18 and TRBJ1-4; no firm D call. Germline V gene data show CDR1 as KGHSH and CDR2 as LQKENI. This CDR3 spans 13 amino acids.